What follows describes a single TCR beta chain. The table came from immunoSEQ multiplex PCR; TCRdb's copy has only in-frame clones and leaves some out. The sample lists about 48,000 clones; 85% to 90% were seen once. This sample is drawn from a study of OX40 agonist ivuxolimab in advanced cancers. The CDR3 covers 16 residues. In germline, CDR1 is WSHSY, CDR2 SAAADI. V was clipped by 7 bases and J by 0 bases; unmatched bases: 9. The sample consisted of CD4+ or CD8+ T cells sorted from blood, taken in a trial of the OX40 agonist ivuxolimab. V gene TRBV10-2 combines with J gene TRBJ1-2; TRBD1 matches at 9 bases. The clonotype comes from an adult with an advanced solid tumor such as melanoma, head and neck, liver or kidney cancer. The CDR3 loop reads CASKGQGMRANYGYTF. Here the CDR3 DNA reads TGCGCCAGCAAAGGACAGGGGATGCGGGCTAACTATGGCTACACCTTC.